The 14 T cell receptor beta chains listed next were all sequenced from one sample in a study of T-cell reconstitution after alpha-beta-depleted transplantation in children. Unique molecular identifiers were incorporated during preparation of the TCRbeta library. Via MiXCR, TCRdb re-called the PCR reads, giving one row per CDR3 protein. The sample consists of hundreds of thousands of distinct CDR3 sequences, approximately 22% of them appearing once. Here the sequenced sample was PBMCs, mostly from graft donor cells, taken 360 days after TCRalphabeta/CD19-depleted stem cell transplant. These receptors were obtained from a boy under two years old who had a stem cell transplant for acute myeloid leukemia, so the T cells may come from the graft donor.

J is TRBJ2-1 and V is TRBV4-3; a possible D gene is TRBD1 (6 bases). CDR1 and CDR2 from the germline V gene are LGHNA and YSLEER. V lost 1 base to trimming and J lost 0 bases, with 16 bases between them. The length of the CDR3 is 18 residues. CDR3 sequence: CASSQVLAGTLSYNEQFF. The CDR3 DNA follows: TGCGCCAGCAGCCAAGTCCTGGCAGGGACACTCTCCTACAATGAGCAGTTCTTC.

This clonotype occurred many times. V usage is TRBV7-2 and J usage is TRBJ2-1, with TRBD2 matching 8 bases. Trimming cost V 3 bases and J 7 bases; bases outside gene matches: 8. Germline loops: CDR1 SGHTA, CDR2 FQGNSA. The CDR3 sequence is 15 residues long. In DNA form, the CDR3 reads TGTGCCAGCAGCTTGAGCGGGGGTAGGTCAAATGAGCAGTTCTTC. Amino acid sequence: CASSLSGGRSNEQFF.

This clonotype appeared many times. This sequence joins TRBV2 and TRBJ1-1, with a weak D call TRBD1 (5 bases). V was cut by 6 bases and J by 3 bases, with 14 bases left in between. Germline V gene sequence: CDR1 SNHLY, CDR2 FYNNEI. This CDR3 has 14 amino acids. This CDR3 is CASRGGEFDTEAFF. The CDR3 DNA reads TGTGCCAGCAGGGGAGGGGAGTTTGACACTGAAGCTTTCTTT. Looking up the rest from reference TRBV2 and TRBJ1-1 gives the full variable domain: EPEVTQTPSHQVTQMGQEVILRCVPISNHLYFYWYRQILGQKVEFLVSFYNNEISEKSEIFDDQFSVERPDGSNFTLKIRSTKLEDSAMYFCASRGGEFDTEAFFGQGTRLTVV.

The chain uses TRBV29-1 and TRBJ1-2; 7 bases are a match to TRBD1. V shed 5 bases and J 1 base; nucleotides not matched to a gene: 4. The V gene's germline CDR1 is SQVTM and CDR2 ANQGSEA. This CDR3 spans 13 amino acids. CDR3 protein: CSVRDSINYGYTF. The CDR3 nucleotides are TGCAGCGTTCGGGACAGCATTAACTATGGCTACACCTTC.

This clonotype came up many times. The V call is TRBV29-1, the J call TRBJ1-1; D may be TRBD1 (6 bases). In germline, CDR1 is SQVTM, CDR2 ANQGSEA. This CDR3 contains 13 residues. V was trimmed by 5 bases and J by 3 bases, leaving 13 bases between them. CDR3 amino acids: CSVSQGSYTEAFF. Here the CDR3 DNA reads TGCAGCGTTTCTCAGGGGTCCTACACTGAAGCTTTCTTT.

The genes are TRBV5-1 and TRBJ2-1, with TRBD2 matching 14 bases. Germline lookup yields CDR1 SGHRS and CDR2 YFSETQ. The V segment lost 4 bases and the J segment 1 base; nucleotides outside the gene matches: 7. This CDR3 is 18 amino acids long. CDR3 coding DNA: TGCGCCAGCAGCCGACTAGCGGGGGGGCCAGTGTCCTACAATGAGCAGTTCTTC. It translates to CASSRLAGGPVSYNEQFF.

V is TRBV7-2 and J is TRBJ2-1, with D tentatively TRBD1 or TRBD2 (5 bases each). This CDR3 spans 14 amino acids. Trimming took off 3 bases at V and 4 bases at J, with 10 bases between the two ends. Germline V gene lookup returns CDR1 SGHTA and CDR2 FQGNSA. The CDR3 DNA is TGTGCCAGCAGCTTCGGGACGGCTTACAATGAGCAGTTCTTC. The encoded protein is CASSFGTAYNEQFF.

This clonotype was seen at least ten times. The V gene is TRBV20-1, the J gene TRBJ2-3; tentative D call: TRBD1 (6 bases). Germline lookup yields CDR1 DFQATT and CDR2 SNEGSKA (reference sequence). V was trimmed by 5 bases and J by 6 bases, leaving 15 bases between them. This CDR3 comprises 13 residues. In DNA, the CDR3 is TGCAGTGCTGCCAGGGGCGGCGGGGATACGCAGTATTTT. Encoded protein: CSAARGGGDTQYF.

This clonotype was counted many times. The chain links TRBV4-1 to TRBJ2-3; TRBD2 matches at 9 bases. Germline CDR1 reads MGHRA; CDR2 reads YSYEKL. J was trimmed by 4 bases and V by 4 bases; bases with no gene match: 15. The CDR3 is 18 residues long. Here the CDR3 reads CASSLSTPLGGGADTQYF. As DNA, the CDR3 is TGCGCCAGCAGCCTTTCGACACCCCTTGGCGGGGGGGCAGATACGCAGTATTTT.

The sample holds a few counts of this clonotype. This chain uses TRBV25-1 with TRBJ1-2; TRBD1 aligns across 7 bases. Germline-derived CDR1 and CDR2 are MGHDK and SYGVNS. Trimming took 4 bases from V and 4 from J; bases not matched to a gene: 3. CDR3 size: 13 residues. CDR3 DNA: TGTGCCAGCAGTGGGCAGGGGGTCTATGGCTACACCTTC. Its translation: CASSGQGVYGYTF.

The V call is TRBV27, the J call TRBJ2-1; D is ambiguous. CDR3 length equals 15 residues. The V end lost 10 bases, the J end lost 2 bases, and 18 bases lay between the germline ends. CDR1 is MNHEY, CDR2 SMNVEV, per germline (reference sequence). CDR3 DNA: TGTGCCACCCAGACGTTCCAGGCTCCCTACAATGAGCAGTTCTTC. This encodes CATQTFQAPYNEQFF.

V usage is TRBV9 and J usage is TRBJ2-1; D remains ambiguous. Germline V gene lookup returns CDR1 SGDLS and CDR2 YYNGEE. The CDR3 has 16 amino acids. V lost 2 bases and J 0 bases, leaving 12 bases between the germline ends. For the CDR3, the DNA is TGTGCCAGCAGCGTGAGGACCGAAAGCTCCTACAATGAGCAGTTCTTC. Its protein product is CASSVRTESSYNEQFF.

Only a few counts were recorded for this clonotype. The rearrangement joins TRBV18 to TRBJ2-7; D not certain. The CDR3 sequence is 14 residues long. Germline loops: CDR1 KGHSH, CDR2 LQKENI. V gave up 2 bases and J gave up 0 bases, with 8 bases separating them. DNA of the CDR3: TGTGCCAGCTCACCAGGCATAAACTCCTACGAGCAGTACGTC. This sequence encodes CASSPGINSYEQYV.

This clonotype has at least ten counts. The V and J genes are TRBV4-1 and TRBJ1-1, with unresolved D. Germline V lookup: CDR1 MGHRA, CDR2 YSYEKL. Trimming pared 3 bases from V and 2 bases from J, leaving 13 bases between. The CDR3 covers 15 residues. CDR3 nucleotides: TGCGCCAGCAGCCAGCCGACAATTCTCAACACTGAAGCTTTCTTT. It encodes CASSQPTILNTEAFF.